This TCR beta chain was recovered during a study of T cell changes during pregnancy in multiple sclerosis. Some clones are missing from TCRdb's copy, which holds only in-frame ones; the method was immunoSEQ multiplex PCR. The repertoire holds 75,000 to 100,000 clones, with roughly nine tenths as singletons. The J segment lost 4 bases and the V segment lost 5 bases, leaving 10 bases of the junction unmatched. CDR1 and CDR2 (germline): PRHDT, FYEKMQ (reference sequence). The CDR3 has 15 amino acids. Sequenced material: peripheral blood, taken after pregnancy. The V and J genes are TRBV13 and TRBJ2-7; 8 nucleotides align to TRBD1. The receptor was isolated from a female donor in good health, enrolled as a control in a pregnancy study. CDR3 DNA sequence: TGTGCCAGCAGCCCATCCGGGACAGGCTTTTACGAGCAGTACTTC. This translates into CASSPSGTGFYEQYF.